The rows below give T cell receptor beta chains drawn from one sample of a study of PD-1 blockade in classical Hodgkin lymphoma. Measured with immunoSEQ multiplex PCR; TCRdb has only the in-frame clones, and not every one. The data hold tens of thousands of clones, with 85% to 95% observed a single time. The sequenced sample was peripheral blood mononuclear cells (PBMCs), obtained at baseline. Receptors originate from a human donor with classical Hodgkin lymphoma. CDR3s include the opening cysteine and the closing phenylalanine or tryptophan. A D gene is named only where the DNA matches it firmly. Clone size is stated in some rows and not others, as once, few, many or a class when expanded.

V gene,D gene,J gene,clone size,CDR3 protein,CDR3 DNA
TRBV5-6,TRBD1,TRBJ2-5,NA,CASSGRGRLQETQYF,TGTGCCAGCAGCGGAAGGGGGCGCTTACAAGAGACCCAGTACTTC
TRBV11-2,NA,TRBJ1-2,NA,CASSLDHPQGSAGYTF,TGTGCCAGCAGCTTAGATCATCCCCAAGGAAGCGCTGGCTACACCTTC
TRBV27,NA,TRBJ1-4,medium-sized,CASSPAPGKGPNEKLFF,TGTGCCAGCAGTCCTGCCCCAGGGAAGGGCCCTAATGAAAAACTGTTTTTT
TRBV25-1,NA,TRBJ2-7,once,CASSNPGAYEQYF,TGTGCCAGCAGTAACCCAGGGGCCTACGAGCAGTACTTC
TRBV7-2,NA,TRBJ2-1,NA,CASSFGYEQFF,TGTGCCAGCAGCTTTGGGTATGAGCAGTTCTTC
TRBV27,NA,TRBJ2-3,NA,CASSLPSFGRDTQYF,TGTGCCAGCAGTTTACCTTCATTTGGACGGGATACGCAGTATTTT
TRBV4-3,TRBD1,TRBJ1-1,NA,CASSRRGVGTEAFF,TGCGCCAGCAGCCGCAGGGGGGTGGGCACTGAAGCTTTCTTT
TRBV7-9,NA,TRBJ2-1,NA,CASSLDTGGYNEQFF,TGTGCCAGCAGCTTAGATACTGGCGGCTACAATGAGCAGTTCTTC
TRBV7-6,NA,TRBJ2-1,NA,CASSLVDLPSSYNEQFF,TGTGCCAGCAGCTTAGTGGATCTGCCGAGCTCCTACAATGAGCAGTTCTTC
TRBV4-3,TRBD2,TRBJ2-3,NA,CASSQEVAGGVDTQYF,TGCGCCAGCAGCCAAGAAGTAGCGGGAGGCGTGGATACGCAGTATTTT
TRBV5-6,TRBD2,TRBJ2-1,NA,CASSLLMSGSSYNEQFF,TGTGCCAGCAGCCTCCTAATGAGCGGGAGCTCCTACAATGAGCAGTTCTTC
TRBV9,TRBD2,TRBJ2-3,NA,CASSIGTSGTDTQYF,TGTGCCAGCAGTATCGGGACTAGCGGGACAGATACGCAGTATTTT
TRBV10-3,NA,TRBJ1-2,NA,CAIYEQATVYGYTF,TGTGCCATCTATGAACAGGCGACAGTCTATGGCTACACCTTC
TRBV21-1,NA,TRBJ2-7,NA,CASSKRCGRDTYEQYF,TGTGCCAGCAGCAAAAGGTGCGGGCGGGACACCTACGAGCAGTACTTC
TRBV28,TRBD1,TRBJ2-7,NA,CASSFAEGGQEREAYEQYF,TGTGCCAGCAGTTTCGCCGAAGGGGGCCAGGAACGAGAGGCCTACGAGCAGTACTTC
TRBV7-2,NA,TRBJ2-7,NA,CASSLTRFSYEQYF,TGTGCCAGCAGCCTTACCCGATTTTCCTACGAGCAGTACTTC
TRBV21-1,NA,TRBJ2-7,NA,CASSGLAGEPFAYEQYF,TGTGCCAGCAGCGGACTAGCGGGGGAACCCTTCGCCTACGAGCAGTACTTC
TRBV27,NA,TRBJ1-5,NA,CASSLTGTLNQPQHF,TGTGCCAGCAGTCTCACAGGGACTCTCAATCAGCCCCAGCATTTT
TRBV27,TRBD1,TRBJ1-4,NA,CASSPKTGAEKLFF,TGTGCCAGCAGTCCTAAGACAGGGGCTGAAAAACTGTTTTTT
TRBV5-1,TRBD1,TRBJ1-1,NA,CASSLGALTGGLVTEAFF,TGCGCCAGCAGCTTGGGGGCCCTGACAGGGGGCCTTGTCACTGAAGCTTTCTTT
TRBV10-3,TRBD1,TRBJ2-5,NA,CAISETGQGETQYF,TGTGCCATCAGTGAGACCGGACAGGGGGAGACCCAGTACTTC
TRBV28,NA,TRBJ2-7,NA,CASSAVSYEQYF,TGTGCCAGCAGCGCGGTATCCTACGAGCAGTACTTC
TRBV19,NA,TRBJ1-1,NA,CASNVYTEAFF,TGTGCCAGTAACGTTTACACTGAAGCTTTCTTT
TRBV20-1,NA,TRBJ1-3,NA,CIGSSGGTIYF,TGCATTGGGTCCTCCGGGGGCACCATATATTTT
TRBV19,TRBD1,TRBJ1-1,NA,CASSIPGTGVNTEAFF,TGTGCCAGTAGTATCCCCGGGACAGGAGTGAACACTGAAGCTTTCTTT
TRBV6-5,NA,TRBJ2-5,NA,CASSYSPEETQYF,TGTGCCAGCAGTTACTCGCCGGAAGAGACCCAGTACTTC
TRBV19,TRBD1,TRBJ1-6,NA,CASSTRDSNSPLHF,TGTGCCAGTAGTACCCGGGACAGCAATTCACCCCTCCACTTT
TRBV12-5,TRBD1,TRBJ2-2,once,CASGLAGQGALGITGELFF,TGTGCTAGTGGTTTGGCCGGACAGGGGGCCTTGGGAATCACCGGGGAGCTGTTTTTT
TRBV7-9,TRBD2,TRBJ2-7,NA,CASSRLAGDRGVQYF,TGTGCCAGCAGCCGACTAGCGGGGGATCGAGGGGTGCAGTACTTC
TRBV7-2,TRBD2,TRBJ2-5,NA,CASSPPGLAGGGRGTQYF,TGTGCCAGCAGCCCGCCTGGACTAGCGGGAGGGGGGCGAGGGACCCAGTACTTC
TRBV28,NA,TRBJ2-3,once,CASSFQTELGTDTQYF,TGTGCCAGCAGTTTCCAAACGGAACTAGGCACAGATACGCAGTATTTT
TRBV9,TRBD2,TRBJ2-7,NA,CASSVGLATYEQYF,TGTGCCAGCAGCGTAGGACTAGCTACCTACGAGCAGTACTTC
TRBV7-3,NA,TRBJ2-6,NA,CASSPWAPGANVLTF,TGTGCCAGCAGCCCGTGGGCCCCTGGGGCCAACGTCCTGACTTTC
TRBV27,TRBD1,TRBJ2-7,once,CASSWDRGYEQYF,TGTGCCAGCAGTTGGGACAGAGGATACGAGCAGTACTTC
TRBV2,NA,TRBJ2-1,NA,CASRQSENEQFF,TGTGCCAGCAGGCAGAGCGAGAATGAGCAGTTCTTC
TRBV28,TRBD1,TRBJ1-2,NA,CASSSLGQGYGYTF,TGTGCCAGCAGCTCCCTGGGACAGGGCTATGGCTACACCTTC
TRBV15,NA,TRBJ2-5,NA,CATSRDGSGQHQETQYF,TGTGCCACCAGCAGAGATGGGTCCGGACAGCACCAAGAGACCCAGTACTTC
TRBV28,TRBD2,TRBJ2-2,once,CASAAGTSGTGELFF,TGTGCCAGCGCAGCCGGGACTAGCGGGACCGGGGAGCTGTTTTTT
TRBV7-3,TRBD1,TRBJ2-5,NA,CASSTTGERETQYF,TGTGCCAGCAGCACTACAGGGGAGAGAGAGACCCAGTACTTC
TRBV11-2,NA,TRBJ2-7,NA,CASSRDTTPHEQYF,TGTGCCAGCAGCCGAGACACCACCCCCCACGAGCAGTACTTC
TRBV27,NA,TRBJ2-1,NA,CASSLRGWNEQFF,TGTGCCAGCAGTTTAAGAGGCTGGAATGAGCAGTTCTTC
TRBV5-8,NA,TRBJ1-2,NA,CASSSLQGRETNYGYTF,TGTGCCAGCAGCTCTCTGCAGGGAAGGGAAACTAACTATGGCTACACCTTC
TRBV30,TRBD1,TRBJ2-7,once,CAWSVSGQGAAMQYF,TGTGCCTGGAGTGTATCCGGACAGGGGGCCGCAATGCAGTACTTC
TRBV7-3,NA,TRBJ2-7,NA,CASSLEGGSSYEQYF,TGTGCCAGCAGCTTGGAAGGGGGAAGCTCCTACGAGCAGTACTTC
TRBV27,NA,TRBJ1-4,NA,CASSSTADNEKLFF,TGTGCCAGCAGTTCTACAGCAGATAATGAAAAACTGTTTTTT
TRBV29-1,NA,TRBJ1-4,NA,CSVIPPGNEKLFF,TGCAGCGTTATTCCCCCGGGGAACGAAAAACTGTTTTTT
TRBV19,NA,TRBJ1-2,NA,CASSIDRWINYGYTF,TGTGCCAGTAGTATAGATCGCTGGATCAACTATGGCTACACCTTC
TRBV7-9,NA,TRBJ1-2,NA,CANSRGIAYGYTF,TGTGCCAACAGCAGGGGCATCGCCTATGGCTACACCTTC
TRBV7-3,NA,TRBJ1-2,NA,CASSLERASGYTF,TGTGCCAGCAGCTTAGAGCGGGCGTCGGGCTACACCTTC
TRBV27,NA,TRBJ1-2,NA,CASSLTGWAGYTF,TGTGCCAGCAGTCTTACAGGGTGGGCTGGCTACACCTTC
TRBV14,NA,TRBJ1-2,NA,CASSQTWGNGYTF,TGTGCCAGCAGCCAAACCTGGGGGAATGGCTACACCTTC
TRBV5-1,TRBD1,TRBJ1-1,NA,CASSLVQGADTEAFF,TGCGCCAGCAGCTTGGTGCAGGGGGCTGACACTGAAGCTTTCTTT
TRBV5-4,NA,TRBJ2-7,NA,CASSSGPYEQYF,TGTGCCAGCAGTTCCGGACCTTACGAGCAGTACTTC
TRBV7-9,NA,TRBJ1-6,NA,CASSSRVSSSSYNSPLHF,TGTGCCAGCAGCTCAAGGGTGAGCTCGAGCTCCTATAATTCACCCCTCCACTTT
TRBV28,TRBD1,TRBJ1-5,NA,CASSLYRQGGNQPQHF,TGTGCCAGCAGTTTATATCGACAGGGGGGTAATCAGCCCCAGCATTTT